One sample yielded the 11 T cell receptor beta chains listed below, sequenced in a study of cytomegalovirus exposure and HLA in healthy donors. The PCR had 60 Vbeta and 13 Jbeta primers. Some clones are missing from TCRdb's copy, which holds only in-frame ones; the method was immunoSEQ multiplex PCR. Of 140,000 or so clones listed, around four fifths are singletons. Sequenced sample: PBMCs. The receptors stem from a male donor in good health and CMV-seronegative.

The chain carries TRBV19 and TRBJ2-7; 9 nucleotides align to TRBD1. The CDR3 runs to 15 residues. After removal of 9 bases from V and 4 bases from J, the junction contained 13 bases not matched to a gene. CDR1 is LNHDA, CDR2 SQIVND, per germline (reference sequence). CDR3 in amino acids: CASQYRGQGRYEQYF. The CDR3 DNA sequence: TGTGCCAGCCAATACCGGGGACAGGGCAGGTACGAGCAGTACTTC.

This clone was found once. This sequence joins TRBV5-4 and TRBJ1-1, with 12 bases matching TRBD1. The CDR3 is 16 residues long. CDR1 and CDR2 (germline): SGHNT, YYREEE (reference sequence). V lost 3 bases to trimming and J lost 3 bases; unmatched junction nucleotides: 6. As DNA, the CDR3 is TGTGCCAGCAGCTGGGGGACAGGGGGCGAGGACACTGAAGCTTTCTTT. It codes for CASSWGTGGEDTEAFF.

The chain couples TRBV5-5 to TRBJ1-5, with 9 nucleotides matching TRBD1. The V gene's germline CDR1 is SGHKS and CDR2 YYEKEE (reference sequence). CDR3 size: 15 residues. V shed 4 bases, J shed 1 base, and the junction held 3 bases outside the gene matches. In DNA form, the CDR3 reads TGTGCCAGCAGCCGGGGACAGGGAAGCAATCAGCCCCAGCATTTT. Amino acids: CASSRGQGSNQPQHF.

The chain is built from TRBV5-6 and TRBJ1-2, with a possible D match to TRBD1 (5 bases). This CDR3 has 14 residues. The V end was cut by 6 bases, the J end by 8 bases, with 20 bases between. CDR1 and CDR2 from the germline V gene are SGHDT and YYEEEE. The CDR3 bases are TGTGCCAGCACGGATGGTGGGGCCCTGAAGGGCTACACCTTC. This translates into CASTDGGALKGYTF. The full variable domain, rest sourced from reference TRBV5-6 and TRBJ1-2, is DAGVTQSPTHLIKTRGQQVTLRCSPKSGHDTVSWYQQALGQGPQFIFQYYEEEERQRGNFPDRFSGHQFPNYSSELNVNALLLGDSALYLCASTDGGALKGYTFGSGTRLTVV.

The J gene is TRBJ2-5, the V gene TRBV28, with TRBD1 matching over 7 bases. The DNA end is a closer match to TRBJ2-7, so the J assignment may be wrong. CDR1 and CDR2 (germline): MDHEN, SYDVKM. This CDR3 is built from 16 residues. The CDR3 DNA reads as TGTGCCAGCAGTTCCCAAAATGGACAGGCATCCTACGAGCAGTACTTC. This encodes CASSSQNGQASYEQYF.

This chain connects TRBV6-1 to TRBJ2-7; D is possibly TRBD2 (7 bases). V gave up 1 base and J gave up 7 bases, with 17 bases separating them. Germline V gene data show CDR1 as MNHNS and CDR2 as SASEGT. This CDR3 region has 15 residues. CDR3 nucleotide sequence: TGTGCCAGCAGTGAAGGGCGGGGGCGGACGGGGGAGCAGTACTTC. Translated, it gives CASSEGRGRTGEQYF.

The chain is built from TRBV6-1 and TRBJ2-7; TRBD1 matches at 12 bases. This CDR3 is 16 amino acids long. Germline V gene lookup returns CDR1 MNHNS and CDR2 SASEGT. After removal of 2 bases from V and 7 bases from J, the junction contained 9 bases not matched to a gene. The chain's CDR3 is CASSEKYGTGGREQYF. The CDR3 DNA reads as TGTGCCAGCAGTGAAAAGTATGGGACAGGGGGCCGGGAGCAGTACTTC.

The V and J genes are TRBV7-3 and TRBJ2-1; D might be TRBD1 (6 bases). This CDR3 has 16 residues. Trimming took off 3 bases at V and 7 bases at J, with 19 bases between the two ends. Germline V gene sequence: CDR1 SGHTA, CDR2 FQGTGA. CDR3: CASSFASWGLGNEQFF. The CDR3 bases are TGTGCCAGCAGCTTTGCTAGCTGGGGGCTCGGGAATGAGCAGTTCTTC.

The V gene is TRBV2, the J gene TRBJ2-5; D remains unclear. CDR1 is SNHLY and CDR2 is FYNNEI in the germline V gene. The CDR3 is 15 amino acids. V was cut by 3 bases and J by 2 bases, with 13 bases left in between. Here the CDR3 DNA reads TGTGCCAGCAGTGAGGTAATGGCGGAACAAGAGACCCAGTACTTC. Amino acid sequence: CASSEVMAEQETQYF.

The V and J genes are TRBV2 and TRBJ2-3; the D gene is possibly TRBD2 (5 bases). CDR1 is SNHLY, CDR2 FYNNEI, per germline. The CDR3 has 14 amino acids. V lost 3 bases and J 2 bases, leaving 9 bases between the germline ends. This CDR3 is CASSDSGNTDTQYF. In nucleotides, the CDR3 is TGTGCCAGCAGTGACTCGGGGAACACAGATACGCAGTATTTT.

The chain employs TRBV28 and TRBJ2-3; TRBD2 aligns across 13 bases. Per germline, CDR1 MDHEN and CDR2 SYDVKM. Trimming took 10 bases from V and 1 from J; bases not matched to a gene: 2. CDR3 length equals 14 residues. The CDR3 protein is CATGLAGGTDTQYF. In nucleotides, the CDR3 is TGTGCCACCGGACTAGCGGGAGGCACAGATACGCAGTATTTT.